Shown below are 18 T cell receptor beta chains from a single sample sequenced in a study of blood T cells in healthy people across ages. Primed by a sample-barcoded 5' primer and a J-beta primer mix, a second PCR proceeded for about 7 to 11 cycles. TCRdb re-called the 5' RACE reads through MiXCR, storing one row per CDR3 protein. The data show some 1.8 million distinct CDR3 sequences, roughly two fifths seen once. The specimen sequenced was blood. All receptors come from a human donor in good health.

The rearrangement uses TRBV28 and TRBJ2-5; possible D gene TRBD2, 5 bases. Trimming left V 7 bases short and J 1 base short, with 19 bases between. Germline values: CDR1 MDHEN, CDR2 SYDVKM. The CDR3 spans 16 residues. In DNA, the CDR3 is TGTGCCAGCACTACAAGGGCCTACCGGGGCCAAGAGACCCAGTACTTC. It codes for CASTTRAYRGQETQYF.

This chain uses TRBV4-3 with TRBJ1-5, with 8 positions matching TRBD1. Germline CDR1 and CDR2: LGHNA and YSLEER. V shed 6 bases and J 9 bases; nucleotides not matched to a gene: 10. CDR3 length: 14 residues. The CDR3 is CASSPRTGNMPQHF. DNA of the CDR3: TGCGCCAGCAGTCCTAGGACAGGGAATATGCCCCAGCATTTT.

The gene calls are TRBV6-2 or TRBV6-3 and TRBJ2-4; D is tentatively TRBD1 or TRBD2 (5 bases each). This CDR3 is 16 amino acids long. Germline CDR1 MNHEY, CDR2 SVGEGT. V lost 5 bases to trimming and J lost 0 bases, with 14 bases between them. The CDR3 reads CASSAASGRAKNIQYF. In DNA, the CDR3 is TGTGCCAGCAGTGCGGCCTCGGGGCGAGCCAAAAACATTCAGTACTTC.

Notes on this clonotype: The junction does not match germline at one end; this may be a read error. This sequence joins TRBV7-2 and TRBJ2-2; 10 nucleotides match TRBD2. Germline values: CDR1 SGHTA, CDR2 FQGNSA. This CDR3 region has 16 residues. CDR3 DNA: TGTGCCAGCAGCCCACTAGCGGGGACGGCCACCGGGGAGCGGTTTTTT. Its protein product is CASSPLAGTATGERFF.

This clonotype turned up a few times. V and J are TRBV12-3 or TRBV12-4 and TRBJ1-6, with D unclear. This CDR3 has 16 residues. Trimming pared 5 bases from V and 0 bases from J, leaving 11 bases between. The CDR3 protein is CASSPLMSSYNSPLHF. In DNA, the CDR3 is TGTGCCAGCAGTCCCCTGATGAGCTCCTATAATTCACCCCTCCACTTT.

In its sample, this clonotype was seen a few times. The V call is TRBV6-5, the J call TRBJ1-2; TRBD1 is a possible D gene (6 bases). Trimming pared 5 bases from V and 6 bases from J, leaving 16 bases between. The CDR3 has 14 residues. Germline-derived CDR1 and CDR2 are MNHEY and SVGAGI. The CDR3 DNA reads TGTGCCAGCAGTATCACGGGGGGGCCACATGGCTACACCTTC. This sequence encodes CASSITGGPHGYTF.

The chain uses TRBV4-1 and TRBJ1-2; a weak D match, TRBD1 (5 bases). CDR1 is MGHRA, CDR2 YSYEKL, per germline. Trimming removed 0 bases from V and 8 bases from J, with 16 bases in between. The CDR3 sequence is 15 residues long. The CDR3: CASSQDPNSRGGYTF. The CDR3 DNA is TGCGCCAGCAGCCAAGATCCGAATTCGCGGGGCGGCTACACCTTC.

The chain employs TRBV5-1 and TRBJ1-2, with 12 bases fitting TRBD1. This CDR3 contains 17 residues. With 1 base clipped from V and 7 bases from J, the junction kept 11 bases outside the gene matches. Germline loops: CDR1 SGHRS, CDR2 YFSETQ. CDR3 protein: CASSLTGTGGGVRGYTF. The CDR3 DNA follows: TGCGCCAGCAGCTTGACCGGGACAGGGGGCGGTGTTCGTGGCTACACCTTC. The full variable domain, in which reference TRBV5-1 and TRBJ1-2 provide the parts outside the CDR3, is KAGVTQTPRYLIKTRGQQVTLSCSPISGHRSVSWYQQTPGQGLQFLFEYFSETQRNKGNFPGRFSGRQFSNSRSEMNVSTLELGDSALYLCASSLTGTGGGVRGYTFGSGTRLTVV.

V and J are TRBV24-1 and TRBJ2-7; D not certain. CDR3 length: 11 amino acids. CDR1 is KGHDR and CDR2 is SFDVKD in the germline V gene. V was pared by 9 bases and J by 3 bases, with 8 bases between. CDR3 bases: TGTGCCACCGGTGGCGACTACGAGCAGTACTTC. Amino acids: CATGGDYEQYF.

Concerning this clonotype itself: A much larger clonotype is one base distant, so this may be a read error. This rearrangement joins TRBV28 to TRBJ2-1, with 7 bases lining up with TRBD1. Germline values: CDR1 MDHEN, CDR2 SYDVKM. Unmatched junction bases numbered 8, after V lost 7 bases and J lost 8 bases. This CDR3 spans 13 amino acids. The CDR3 is CASNPTGTHEQFF. The CDR3 nucleotides are TGTGCCAGCAATCCGACAGGGACCCATGAGCAGTTCTTC.

This clonotype has just a few counts. This rearrangement joins TRBV6-5 to TRBJ2-1; no clear D. CDR1 is MNHEY and CDR2 is SVGAGI in the germline V gene. The V and J ends lost 10 bases and 4 bases respectively, with 14 bases between them. This CDR3 is built from 13 residues. The CDR3 is CAIKIASYNEQFF. CDR3 sequence (DNA): TGTGCCATCAAGATTGCTAGTTACAATGAGCAGTTCTTC.

V is TRBV12-3 or TRBV12-4 and J is TRBJ2-5; a possible D gene is TRBD2 (6 bases). This CDR3 comprises 15 residues. V lost 7 bases and J lost 5, with 20 bases in between. DNA of the CDR3: TGTGCCAGCACCCTAATCACGATCAGCGGGGAGACCCAGTACTTC. Amino acid sequence: CASTLITISGETQYF.

This clonotype came up a few times. V gene TRBV15 combines with J gene TRBJ2-7; tentative D call: TRBD1 (5 bases). The germline CDR1 and CDR2 sequences are LNHNV and YYDKDF (reference sequence). V dropped 4 bases and J dropped 4 bases, with 17 bases sitting between them. This CDR3 has 15 amino acids. CDR3: CATSNLQVTGYEQYF. The CDR3 nucleotides are TGTGCCACCAGCAACTTACAGGTCACCGGGTACGAGCAGTACTTC.

This chain connects TRBV20-1 to TRBJ2-6; unclear D gene. Germline V gene data show CDR1 as DFQATT and CDR2 as SNEGSKA (reference sequence). Trimming left V 1 base short and J 2 bases short, with 9 bases between. The CDR3 covers 15 residues. The CDR3 region is CSARGADPGANVLTF. In DNA form, the CDR3 reads TGCAGTGCTAGAGGAGCAGACCCTGGGGCCAACGTCCTGACTTTC.

The CDR3 coding sequence is TGTGCCAGCAGTTCAGTGGACAGTGTGGATGGCTACACCTTC. Its protein product is CASSSVDSVDGYTF. The chain joins TRBV12-3 or TRBV12-4 to TRBJ1-2, with D maybe TRBD1 (6 bases). Trimming removed 4 bases at V and 6 bases at J, with 15 bases between. The CDR3 sequence is 14 residues long.

The genes are TRBV20-1 and TRBJ2-3; 9 bases are shared with TRBD2. The CDR3 extends over 15 amino acids. V lost 6 bases to trimming and J lost 2 bases; unmatched junction nucleotides: 9. Per the germline V gene, CDR1 is DFQATT and CDR2 is SNEGSKA (reference sequence). CDR3 sequence (DNA): TGCAGTGCCCCTCTATCTAGCGGGGACACAGATACGCAGTATTTT. Translated: CSAPLSSGDTDTQYF.

V is TRBV7-8 and J is TRBJ2-5, with 10 positions matching TRBD2. The J call may be faulty, since TRBJ2-7 better matches the DNA end. Germline CDR1 and CDR2: SGHVS and FQNEAQ. This CDR3 spans 15 amino acids. CDR3 DNA: TGTGCCAGCAGCTTTAAATTAGCGGGGGGCTACGAGCAGTACTTC. Translating gives CASSFKLAGGYEQYF.

Only a few counts were recorded for this clonotype. V is TRBV6-5 and J is TRBJ1-2; D is possibly TRBD1 (5 bases). Germline V CDR1 and CDR2: MNHEY, SVGAGI. The CDR3 extends over 15 amino acids. V dropped 5 bases and J dropped 4 bases, with 17 bases sitting between them. CDR3 loop: CASSKTRGGSYGYTF. CDR3 nucleotide sequence: TGTGCCAGCAGTAAAACAAGGGGCGGGAGCTATGGCTACACCTTC.